Presented here are 19 T cell receptor beta chains from one specimen sequenced in a study of patients and donors after allogeneic stem cell transplantation. TCRdb re-called the RT-PCR reads with MiXCR, one entry per CDR3 protein. This table has about 200,000 distinct CDR3 sequences, 35% to 50% appearing once. Sequenced input: blood, either unsorted or a sorted T cell fraction (not recorded which). These TCRs come from a human donor who was either an allogeneic HSCT recipient or a stem cell or donor lymphocyte infusion donor (not recorded which). It is not recorded whose cells these are; they may come from a transplant donor.

The chain uses TRBV7-9 and TRBJ1-1; TRBD1 matches at 9 bases. Germline trimming cut 5 bases from V and 4 bases from J; bases unmatched to any gene: 5. The CDR3 has 14 residues. Germline V gene lookup returns CDR1 SEHNR and CDR2 FQNEAQ (reference sequence). The CDR3 DNA is TGTGCCAGCAGCAACCCGGGACAGGGCACTGAAGCTTTCTTT. Its translation is CASSNPGQGTEAFF.

The chain links TRBV16 to TRBJ1-1; 7 nucleotides align to TRBD1. CDR3 length: 14 residues. The germline V gene has CDR1 KGHSY and CDR2 FQNENV. V was clipped by 3 bases and J by 4 bases; unmatched bases: 5. CDR3 amino acids: CASSHTGAGTEAFF. In DNA form, the CDR3 reads TGTGCCAGCAGCCATACAGGGGCGGGCACTGAAGCTTTCTTT.

V gene TRBV6-5 combines with J gene TRBJ1-3, with D maybe TRBD1 (5 bases). Per germline, CDR1 MNHEY and CDR2 SVGAGI. V lost 0 bases and J lost 0, with 9 bases in between. The CDR3 loop spans 16 amino acids. CDR3 DNA sequence: TGTGCCAGCAGTTACTCAGGGGATAGCTCTGGAAACACCATATATTTT. It is translated as CASSYSGDSSGNTIYF.

This clonotype was found a few times. This chain links TRBV5-1 with TRBJ1-5; D remains ambiguous. Trimming removed 2 bases from V and 7 bases from J, with 16 bases in between. This CDR3 is 15 amino acids long. CDR1 and CDR2 (germline): SGHRS, YFSETQ. CDR3 DNA sequence: TGCGCCAGCAGCTTAGGCAGCGCCCTGGGGCAGCCCCAGCATTTT. This gives the protein CASSLGSALGQPQHF.

The chain uses TRBV2 and TRBJ2-7; weak D call: TRBD1 (6 bases). The germline V and J ends were trimmed by 3 bases and 3 bases, with 12 bases remaining between them. CDR1 and CDR2 (germline): SNHLY, FYNNEI. The CDR3 spans 14 residues. CDR3 DNA: TGTGCCAGCAGTGACCCGGACAGTAGCTACGAGCAGTACTTC. Protein: CASSDPDSSYEQYF.

The chain carries TRBV5-6 and TRBJ2-7; 8 nucleotides line up with TRBD2. This CDR3 is 15 amino acids long. J was trimmed by 4 bases and V by 6 bases; bases with no gene match: 12. Germline CDR1 reads SGHDT; CDR2 reads YYEEEE. The CDR3 DNA reads as TGTGCCAGCAACACGGAGCGGGAGATGAGATACGAGCAGTACTTC. It translates to CASNTEREMRYEQYF.

In its sample, this clonotype was seen a few times. The chain has TRBV5-1 and TRBJ1-5; TRBD1 agrees at 7 bases. The junction had 3 bases not matched to a gene; V was cut back by 0 bases and J by 6 bases. The CDR3 is 14 amino acids. Germline V gives CDR1 SGHRS, CDR2 YFSETQ. The CDR3 region has the DNA TGCGCCAGCAGCTTGGAACAGGGGACTCAGCCCCAGCATTTT. Its protein product is CASSLEQGTQPQHF.

V gene TRBV6-5 combines with J gene TRBJ2-7; D may be TRBD1 (5 bases). The ends were cut back, 2 bases at V and 0 bases at J, with 14 bases in the middle. Germline V gene lookup returns CDR1 MNHEY and CDR2 SVGAGI. This CDR3 has 16 amino acids. CDR3 nucleotide sequence: TGTGCCAGCAGTTACGACGGGCAGGGCAGCTCCTACGAGCAGTACTTC. Its protein is CASSYDGQGSSYEQYF.

The sample holds a few counts of this clonotype. This rearrangement joins TRBV12-3 or TRBV12-4 to TRBJ1-1; perhaps TRBD1 as D (6 bases). With 6 bases removed from V and 4 bases from J, the gap between germline ends came to 18 bases. The CDR3 contains 15 residues. The CDR3 loop is CASRLGQGLTTEAFF. The CDR3 bases are TGTGCCAGCAGGCTAGGGCAGGGGCTCACCACTGAAGCTTTCTTT.

The chain has TRBV6-6 and TRBJ1-1; D may be TRBD1 (5 bases). CDR1 is MNHNY and CDR2 is SVGAGI in the germline V gene (reference sequence). The CDR3 totals 12 residues. Deletions cut 11 bases from V and 4 bases from J, with 14 bases between. This CDR3 is CASTPRGTEAFF. CDR3 DNA: TGTGCCTCTACCCCGAGGGGCACTGAAGCTTTCTTT.

The chain uses TRBV9 and TRBJ2-1, with 11 bases matching TRBD2. The ends lost 0 bases at V and 4 bases at J; junction bases unmatched: 3. This CDR3 has 16 residues. Germline lookup yields CDR1 SGDLS and CDR2 YYNGEE. The CDR3 region has the DNA TGTGCCAGCAGCGTAGGGATAGCGGGAGGGTACAATGAGCAGTTCTTC. Its protein is CASSVGIAGGYNEQFF.

The rearrangement uses TRBV11-2 and TRBJ1-6; weak D call: TRBD1 (5 bases). The ends were cut back, 0 bases at V and 7 bases at J, with 16 bases in the middle. Looked up from germline, CDR1 is SGHAT and CDR2 is FQNNGV. The length of the CDR3 is 17 residues. CDR3 bases: TGTGCCAGCAGCTTAGAATCGCCAGGGTACAGGAATTCACCCCTCCACTTT. Protein: CASSLESPGYRNSPLHF.

This chain joins TRBV15 and TRBJ2-3, with 8 bases lining up with TRBD2. With 0 bases clipped from V and 2 bases from J, the junction kept 7 bases outside the gene matches. CDR3 length: 17 amino acids. Per the germline V gene, CDR1 is LNHNV and CDR2 is YYDKDF (reference sequence). The CDR3 loop reads CATSRDGAGGYTDTQYF. The CDR3 DNA is TGTGCCACCAGCAGAGATGGCGCGGGAGGCTACACAGATACGCAGTATTTT.

This chain joins TRBV11-3 and TRBJ1-2; TRBD1 agrees at 7 bases. The CDR3 totals 15 residues. V dropped 3 bases and J dropped 7; count of bases not matched to a gene: 11. Germline CDR1 is SGHNT and CDR2 is YENEEA. CDR3 in amino acids: CASSLVDRDYSGYTF. CDR3 DNA: TGTGCCAGCAGCTTGGTCGACAGGGATTATTCTGGCTACACCTTC.

This CDR3 is CASSQEDSYGNEQFF. DNA of the CDR3: TGCGCCAGCAGCCAAGAGGACAGTTACGGGAATGAGCAGTTCTTC. The chain is built from TRBV4-3 and TRBJ2-1, with D possibly matching TRBD1 (6 bases). There are 15 residues in the CDR3. Trimming took 0 bases from V and 7 from J, leaving 13 bases between them. Germline CDR1 LGHNA, CDR2 YSLEER.

About this clonotype itself: One end of the junction varies from germline; a read error may be responsible. The V call is TRBV20-1, the J call TRBJ2-7; 7 bases fit TRBD1. Germline V gene data show CDR1 as DFQATT and CDR2 as SNEGSKA (reference sequence). The CDR3 runs to 14 residues. The CDR3 nucleotides are TGCAGTGCTAGAGAGCCGGGCAGGGGGAGCGAGCAGTGCTTC. Amino acid sequence: CSAREPGRGSEQCF.

There are a few counts of this clonotype. CDR3 coding DNA: TGTGCCAGCAGTTATGGGGGAAGGGTCAGTGGCTACACCTTC. Encoded protein: CASSYGGRVSGYTF. The chain has TRBV6-5 and TRBJ1-2; tentatively, D is TRBD1 (5 bases). This CDR3 is built from 14 residues. The ends were cut back, 3 bases at V and 7 bases at J, with 15 bases in the middle. Germline CDR1 reads MNHEY; CDR2 reads SVGAGI.

In this sample, this clonotype turned up many times. This rearrangement joins TRBV7-2 to TRBJ1-1, with D unresolved. Germline CDR1 reads SGHTA; CDR2 reads FQGNSA. The CDR3 is 15 residues long. Trimming pared 0 bases from V and 0 bases from J, leaving 8 bases between. CDR3 in DNA: TGTGCCAGCAGCTTAGCCTCCAGGATGAACACTGAAGCTTTCTTT. Translation gives CASSLASRMNTEAFF.

V gene TRBV4-1 combines with J gene TRBJ2-7; no clear D gene. This CDR3 is built from 15 residues. V dropped 1 base and J dropped 4 bases, with 14 bases sitting between them. The germline CDR1 and CDR2 sequences are MGHRA and YSYEKL. CDR3 sequence reads: CASSQVVRSSYEQYF. The DNA for the CDR3 is TGCGCCAGCAGCCAAGTAGTAAGGAGCTCTTACGAGCAGTACTTC.